These T cell receptor beta chains were read from a single sample in a study of cytotoxic CD8 clonotypes in ibrutinib-treated CLL. Profiling relied on immunoSEQ multiplex PCR, and the TCRdb table lists in-frame clones only, not all of them. The sample carries 120,000 to 150,000 clones, 77% recorded once. The starting material was PBMCs, obtained after 12 months of ibrutinib treatment. These receptors were taken from a human donor with chronic lymphocytic leukemia. CDR3s include the opening cysteine and the closing phenylalanine or tryptophan. Fields, in order: D gene, V gene, clone size, J gene, CDR3 protein, CDR3 DNA. The D gene is left open where the match is weak. Not every row has a clone size; where given, it reads once, few, many or a size class.

d_call: -; v_call: TRBV7-6; clone_size: once; j_call: TRBJ2-2; cdr3_aa: CASSPRTGWATGELFF; cdr3_nt: TGTGCCAGCAGCCCCAGAACAGGGTGGGCCACCGGGGAGCTGTTTTTT
d_call: -; v_call: TRBV10-3; clone_size: few; j_call: TRBJ1-2; cdr3_aa: CAISKQTGMGGYTF; cdr3_nt: TGTGCCATCAGTAAACAGACAGGTATGGGAGGCTACACCTTC
d_call: -; v_call: TRBV30; clone_size: -; j_call: TRBJ2-7; cdr3_aa: CAWKPTGTSYEQYF; cdr3_nt: TGTGCCTGGAAACCGACAGGAACCTCCTACGAGCAGTACTTC
d_call: -; v_call: TRBV19; clone_size: few; j_call: TRBJ1-5; cdr3_aa: CASSIDLYQPQHF; cdr3_nt: TGTGCCAGTAGTATAGATTTATATCAGCCCCAGCATTTT
d_call: -; v_call: TRBV7-2; clone_size: -; j_call: TRBJ2-1; cdr3_aa: CASSWGLPPDEQFF; cdr3_nt: TGTGCCAGCAGCTGGGGACTGCCACCCGATGAGCAGTTCTTC
d_call: -; v_call: TRBV10-3; clone_size: once; j_call: TRBJ2-1; cdr3_aa: CAISDPSRGSYNEQFF; cdr3_nt: TGTGCCATCAGTGACCCCTCGAGGGGCTCCTACAATGAGCAGTTCTTC
d_call: TRBD1; v_call: TRBV5-1; clone_size: -; j_call: TRBJ1-4; cdr3_aa: CASIRDRADEKLFF; cdr3_nt: TGCGCCAGTATAAGGGACAGGGCAGATGAAAAACTGTTTTTT
d_call: TRBD1; v_call: TRBV7-2; clone_size: -; j_call: TRBJ2-7; cdr3_aa: CASSLTGTGYHEQYF; cdr3_nt: TGTGCCAGCAGCTTAACCGGGACAGGGTATCACGAGCAGTACTTC
d_call: TRBD2; v_call: TRBV29-1; clone_size: many; j_call: TRBJ2-7; cdr3_aa: CSVAGQRTSYEQYF; cdr3_nt: TGCAGCGTAGCGGGGCAGAGGACCTCCTACGAGCAGTACTTC
d_call: TRBD1; v_call: TRBV5-6; clone_size: -; j_call: TRBJ1-2; cdr3_aa: CASSSRDRGYGYTF; cdr3_nt: TGTGCCAGCAGCTCCCGGGACAGGGGCTATGGCTACACCTTC
d_call: -; v_call: TRBV4-1; clone_size: -; j_call: TRBJ2-7; cdr3_aa: CASSLTRGPRSYEQYF; cdr3_nt: TGCGCCAGCAGCCTGACGAGGGGCCCCCGCTCCTACGAGCAGTACTTC
d_call: -; v_call: TRBV6-5; clone_size: -; j_call: TRBJ2-5; cdr3_aa: CASSYLGGQETQYF; cdr3_nt: TGTGCCAGCAGTTACTTGGGGGGCCAAGAGACCCAGTACTTC
d_call: TRBD2; v_call: TRBV2; clone_size: -; j_call: TRBJ2-3; cdr3_aa: CAFSERGSTDTQYF; cdr3_nt: TGTGCCTTCTCAGAGCGGGGAAGCACAGATACGCAGTATTTT
d_call: TRBD1; v_call: TRBV9; clone_size: -; j_call: TRBJ1-1; cdr3_aa: CASSVGAGTGDAEAFF; cdr3_nt: TGTGCCAGCAGCGTAGGCGCCGGGACAGGGGACGCTGAAGCTTTCTTT
d_call: TRBD2; v_call: TRBV11-2; clone_size: -; j_call: TRBJ2-3; cdr3_aa: CASSLGASGSRADTQYF; cdr3_nt: TGTGCCAGCAGCTTAGGTGCTAGCGGGAGTAGGGCAGATACGCAGTATTTT
d_call: -; v_call: TRBV7-9; clone_size: many; j_call: TRBJ2-2; cdr3_aa: CASSFTANTGELFF; cdr3_nt: TGTGCCAGCAGCTTTACTGCGAACACCGGGGAGCTGTTTTTT
d_call: -; v_call: TRBV5-1; clone_size: -; j_call: TRBJ2-7; cdr3_aa: CASSLGSVYEQYF; cdr3_nt: TGCGCCAGCAGCTTGGGTAGCGTTTACGAGCAGTACTTC
d_call: -; v_call: TRBV7-2; clone_size: -; j_call: TRBJ2-2; cdr3_aa: CASSPYYDGELFF; cdr3_nt: TGTGCCAGCAGCCCCTATTATGACGGGGAGCTGTTTTTT
d_call: -; v_call: TRBV9; clone_size: -; j_call: TRBJ2-7; cdr3_aa: CASSRRGDLISYEQYF; cdr3_nt: TGTGCCAGCAGCAGGAGGGGAGACTTAATATCCTACGAGCAGTACTTC
d_call: TRBD2; v_call: TRBV28; clone_size: -; j_call: TRBJ2-5; cdr3_aa: CASTLSQAGIETQYF; cdr3_nt: TGTGCCAGCACCCTTTCCCAAGCGGGAATAGAGACCCAGTACTTC
d_call: -; v_call: TRBV10-3; clone_size: -; j_call: TRBJ1-5; cdr3_aa: CAISDPKESNQPQHF; cdr3_nt: TGTGCCATCAGTGACCCGAAGGAGAGCAATCAGCCCCAGCATTTT
d_call: TRBD1; v_call: TRBV28; clone_size: -; j_call: TRBJ2-7; cdr3_aa: CASRDQLGQGSYEQYF; cdr3_nt: TGTGCCAGCAGAGATCAACTGGGACAGGGGTCCTACGAGCAGTACTTC
d_call: -; v_call: TRBV27; clone_size: -; j_call: TRBJ1-6; cdr3_aa: CASSLGVRAYSPLHF; cdr3_nt: TGTGCCAGCAGCTTAGGTGTCCGAGCCTATTCACCCCTCCACTTT
d_call: -; v_call: TRBV27; clone_size: -; j_call: TRBJ1-2; cdr3_aa: CASSLTGLNYGYTF; cdr3_nt: TGTGCCAGCAGTTTAACAGGTCTTAACTATGGCTACACCTTC
d_call: -; v_call: TRBV5-1; clone_size: -; j_call: TRBJ1-2; cdr3_aa: CASSLTDNYGYTF; cdr3_nt: TGCGCCAGCAGCTTGACAGATAACTATGGCTACACCTTC
d_call: TRBD1; v_call: TRBV7-6; clone_size: -; j_call: TRBJ2-7; cdr3_aa: CASSVGPGQEAYEQYF; cdr3_nt: TGTGCCAGCAGCGTAGGACCGGGACAGGAAGCCTACGAGCAGTACTTC
d_call: TRBD2; v_call: TRBV19; clone_size: large; j_call: TRBJ2-1; cdr3_aa: CASWTSGVNEQFF; cdr3_nt: TGTGCCAGTTGGACTAGCGGGGTAAATGAGCAGTTCTTC
d_call: TRBD1; v_call: TRBV28; clone_size: once; j_call: TRBJ1-3; cdr3_aa: CASRDRGATGNTIYF; cdr3_nt: TGTGCCAGCAGAGACAGGGGAGCAACTGGAAACACCATATATTTT
d_call: TRBD1; v_call: TRBV29-1; clone_size: -; j_call: TRBJ2-5; cdr3_aa: CSVLEPGGKETQYF; cdr3_nt: TGCAGCGTTCTAGAGCCAGGGGGTAAAGAGACCCAGTACTTC
d_call: -; v_call: TRBV5-6; clone_size: -; j_call: TRBJ1-2; cdr3_aa: CASNRRSGNGYTF; cdr3_nt: TGTGCCAGCAACCGGCGGTCGGGGAATGGTTACACCTTC
d_call: -; v_call: TRBV5-4; clone_size: -; j_call: TRBJ1-2; cdr3_aa: CASSPRGGGYGYTF; cdr3_nt: TGTGCCAGCAGCCCACGGGGTGGGGGCTATGGCTACACCTTC
d_call: -; v_call: TRBV28; clone_size: -; j_call: TRBJ1-5; cdr3_aa: CASSPWDMALGQPQHF; cdr3_nt: TGTGCCAGCAGTCCTTGGGACATGGCGCTAGGGCAGCCCCAGCATTTT
d_call: -; v_call: TRBV5-6; clone_size: -; j_call: TRBJ2-7; cdr3_aa: CASSESSYEQYF; cdr3_nt: TGTGCCAGCAGCGAGAGCTCCTACGAGCAGTACTTC
d_call: -; v_call: TRBV20-1; clone_size: few; j_call: TRBJ1-1; cdr3_aa: CSCQGGREAFF; cdr3_nt: TGCAGTTGTCAGGGCGGGAGAGAAGCTTTCTTT
d_call: -; v_call: TRBV7-9; clone_size: -; j_call: TRBJ1-2; cdr3_aa: CASSFYGGLGYGYTF; cdr3_nt: TGTGCCAGCAGCTTTTATGGGGGCTTAGGCTATGGCTACACCTTC
d_call: TRBD2; v_call: TRBV5-8; clone_size: once; j_call: TRBJ2-5; cdr3_aa: CASSRGLAGSETQYF; cdr3_nt: TGTGCCAGCAGCCGGGGACTAGCGGGCTCGGAGACCCAGTACTTC
d_call: -; v_call: TRBV11-2; clone_size: once; j_call: TRBJ1-1; cdr3_aa: CASSNGQFLVTEAFF; cdr3_nt: TGTGCCAGCAGCAATGGACAGTTCTTAGTCACTGAAGCTTTCTTT
d_call: -; v_call: TRBV7-6; clone_size: -; j_call: TRBJ2-5; cdr3_aa: CASRKSEETQYF; cdr3_nt: TGTGCCAGCAGGAAAAGCGAAGAGACCCAGTACTTC
d_call: -; v_call: TRBV6-1; clone_size: -; j_call: TRBJ1-5; cdr3_aa: CASRRVGNQPQHF; cdr3_nt: TGTGCCAGCCGCAGGGTTGGGAATCAGCCCCAGCATTTT
d_call: -; v_call: TRBV2; clone_size: -; j_call: TRBJ1-1; cdr3_aa: CAKDRDTEAFF; cdr3_nt: TGTGCCAAGGATCGGGACACTGAAGCTTTCTTT
d_call: -; v_call: TRBV7-9; clone_size: -; j_call: TRBJ2-7; cdr3_aa: CASSLNPAQRGEQYF; cdr3_nt: TGTGCCAGCAGCTTAAACCCTGCCCAGAGGGGCGAGCAGTACTTC
d_call: -; v_call: TRBV19; clone_size: -; j_call: TRBJ2-1; cdr3_aa: CASSIKYISYNEQFF; cdr3_nt: TGTGCCAGTAGTATCAAGTACATCTCCTACAATGAGCAGTTCTTC
d_call: -; v_call: TRBV7-2; clone_size: many; j_call: TRBJ2-7; cdr3_aa: CASSSGLEQYF; cdr3_nt: TGTGCCAGCAGCTCCGGCCTGGAGCAGTACTTC
d_call: -; v_call: TRBV5-1; clone_size: -; j_call: TRBJ1-1; cdr3_aa: CATRKTGNALNTEAFF; cdr3_nt: TGCGCCACCCGAAAAACAGGGAACGCGTTGAACACTGAAGCTTTCTTT
d_call: -; v_call: TRBV5-4; clone_size: -; j_call: TRBJ2-5; cdr3_aa: CASSHGGQIPSRETQYF; cdr3_nt: TGTGCCAGCAGTCACGGGGGGCAAATTCCATCTCGGGAGACCCAGTACTTC
d_call: TRBD2; v_call: TRBV7-8; clone_size: -; j_call: TRBJ2-7; cdr3_aa: CASSLREGMVEQYF; cdr3_nt: TGTGCCAGCAGCCTTAGGGAGGGGATGGTCGAGCAGTACTTC
d_call: TRBD1; v_call: TRBV10-3; clone_size: -; j_call: TRBJ1-1; cdr3_aa: CAISRDREGTEAFF; cdr3_nt: TGTGCCATCAGCCGAGACAGGGAGGGCACTGAAGCTTTCTTT
d_call: -; v_call: TRBV11-2; clone_size: -; j_call: TRBJ2-1; cdr3_aa: CASSLGAGEQFF; cdr3_nt: TGTGCCAGCAGCTTAGGAGCGGGTGAGCAGTTCTTC
d_call: -; v_call: TRBV19; clone_size: few; j_call: TRBJ2-2; cdr3_aa: CASSIEGAPGELFF; cdr3_nt: TGTGCCAGTAGTATAGAGGGGGCGCCCGGGGAGCTGTTTTTT